A selection of T cell receptor beta chains follows, all from one sample in a study of beta chain features in type 1 diabetes. Here immunoSEQ multiplex PCR was the method, and the copy in TCRdb shows in-frame clones only, minus some. This sample has about 350,000 clones, with around 20% found just once. Input material: naive CD4+ T cells from blood. All receptors come from a woman younger than 35 in good health. The CDR3 runs from the conserved cysteine through the conserved F or W. The D gene is left open where the match is weak. Only some rows state a clone size, as once, few, many or a class for expanded clones.

j_gene	d_gene	abundance	v_gene	CDR3nt	CDR3aa
TRBJ1-2	NA	NA	TRBV6-5	TGTGCCAGCAGCAGACAGGACTGGGGAGGCTACACCTTC	CASSRQDWGGYTF
TRBJ1-5	NA	few	TRBV5-1	TGCGCCAGCAGCTTGGCGGGGGGTAGCAATCAGCCCCAGCATTTT	CASSLAGGSNQPQHF
TRBJ2-1	NA	few	TRBV7-2	TGTGCCAGCAGCTTAGCGGGACTCACTGAGCAGTTCTTC	CASSLAGLTEQFF
TRBJ2-5	TRBD2	few	TRBV7-2	TGTGCCAGCAGCTTAGGGGCTAGCGGGGGTGAGACCCAGTACTTC	CASSLGASGGETQYF
TRBJ2-4	TRBD1	few	TRBV18	TGTGCCAGCTCGTGGACAGGGGGCTTCGGCATTCAGTACTTC	CASSWTGGFGIQYF
TRBJ2-7	TRBD2	NA	TRBV9	TGTGCCAGCAGCGTAGAGGCGGGAGGTCACTACGAGCAGTACTTC	CASSVEAGGHYEQYF
TRBJ1-2	TRBD1	once	TRBV18	TGTGCCAGCTCAGCGGACAGGACGGTCGACTATGGCTACACCTTC	CASSADRTVDYGYTF
TRBJ2-1	TRBD2	NA	TRBV4-2	TGTGCCAGCAGCCCCGTTGTCGGACTAGCGGGAGCCTCAGGCGCCTACAATGAGCAGTTCTTC	CASSPVVGLAGASGAYNEQFF
TRBJ2-3	TRBD2	NA	TRBV7-2	TGTGCCAGCAGCTTAGCGAATAGCGGGGGAACAGATACGCAGTATTTT	CASSLANSGGTDTQYF
TRBJ2-3	TRBD2	NA	TRBV30	TGTGCCTGGGGATCCAGCGGGAGGCACTCTAGCACAGATACGCAGTATTTT	CAWGSSGRHSSTDTQYF
TRBJ1-6	NA	NA	TRBV9	TGTGCCAGCAGCGTAGAGTGGGACTCGAGTTCACCCCTCCACTTT	CASSVEWDSSSPLHF
TRBJ1-5	TRBD1	NA	TRBV5-1	TGCGCCAGCAGCTTGGGACAGGGGCACCAGCCCCAGCATTTT	CASSLGQGHQPQHF
TRBJ1-2	NA	few	TRBV5-1	TGCGCCAGCAGCTTGGCCGGGGACTATGGCTACACCTTC	CASSLAGDYGYTF
TRBJ2-1	TRBD2	NA	TRBV25-1	TGTGCCAGCAGTGAAAGGCTAGCGGGAGATCATGAGCAGTTCTTC	CASSERLAGDHEQFF
TRBJ2-5	NA	few	TRBV6-5	TGTGCCAGCAGCCTAGCGTTTCAAGAGACCCAGTACTTC	CASSLAFQETQYF
TRBJ1-1	TRBD1	few	TRBV29-1	TGCAGCGTAGACAGGGGGCAAGGCACTGAAGCTTTCTTT	CSVDRGQGTEAFF
TRBJ2-5	NA	few	TRBV9	TGTGCCAGCAGCGTTAGGGGGCAAGAGACCCAGTACTTC	CASSVRGQETQYF
TRBJ1-2	TRBD1	NA	TRBV6-6	TGTGCCAGCAGTCCACAGGGGAACTATGGCTACACCTTC	CASSPQGNYGYTF
TRBJ2-7	NA	NA	TRBV18	TGTGCCAGCTCACCCCCCGTAGGGGAAGAGGACGAGCAGTACTTC	CASSPPVGEEDEQYF
TRBJ2-7	NA	NA	TRBV30	TGTGCCTGGAGTGACAAGAGAACTACCAACGAGCAGTACTTC	CAWSDKRTTNEQYF
TRBJ1-1	NA	NA	TRBV5-4	TGTGCCAGCAGTTCGAGTAAGAGCACTGAAGCTTTCTTT	CASSSSKSTEAFF
TRBJ2-3	NA	NA	TRBV7-2	TGTGCCAGCAGCTTCGGCAGGGGCACAGATACGCAGTATTTT	CASSFGRGTDTQYF
TRBJ2-5	NA	NA	TRBV27	TGTGCCAGCAGTACCGCAGGCCTGGAGACCCAGTACTTC	CASSTAGLETQYF
TRBJ2-3	NA	NA	TRBV7-9	TGTGCCAGCAGCTTGTTGGGCATCACAGATACGCAGTATTTT	CASSLLGITDTQYF
TRBJ2-3	TRBD2	NA	TRBV29-1	TGCAGCGTTGATTCGGGACTCGGGCGGGGGAGGGCAGATACGCAGTATTTT	CSVDSGLGRGRADTQYF
TRBJ1-2	TRBD1	NA	TRBV2	TGTGCCAGCAGGGAAACAGGGGGCGGTTATGGCTACACCTTC	CASRETGGGYGYTF
TRBJ2-7	NA	NA	TRBV29-1	TGCAGCGTTGTTTCGGCCTACGAGCAGTACTTC	CSVVSAYEQYF
TRBJ1-2	NA	few	TRBV19	TGTGCCAGTAGTATCTCCTTAACTTATGGCTACACCTTC	CASSISLTYGYTF
TRBJ1-1	NA	few	TRBV6-1	TGTGCCAGCAGGGACAGCCTGAACACTGAAGCTTTCTTT	CASRDSLNTEAFF
TRBJ2-6	NA	NA	TRBV15	TGTGCCACCAGCTTTACAGGGTCTGGGGCCAACGTCCTGACTTTC	CATSFTGSGANVLTF
TRBJ2-1	TRBD2	NA	TRBV7-2	TGTGCCAGCAGCTCCCGACTAGCAGGTTACAATGAGCAGTTCTTC	CASSSRLAGYNEQFF
TRBJ2-5	NA	NA	TRBV4-3	TGCGCCAGCAGCCAAGATGGGCAGACAGATAACCAAGAGACCCAGTACTTC	CASSQDGQTDNQETQYF
TRBJ1-5	NA	NA	TRBV30	TGTGCCTGGAGTGTACCCGGGGGCAATCAGCCCCAGCATTTT	CAWSVPGGNQPQHF
TRBJ2-2	NA	few	TRBV10-3	TGTGCCATCAGTGAGTCCCCGGCCGGGGAGCTGTTTTTT	CAISESPAGELFF
TRBJ2-5	NA	few	TRBV29-1	TGCAGCGTTGAGGAGGGCAAAGAGACCCAGTACTTC	CSVEEGKETQYF
TRBJ1-1	NA	NA	TRBV29-1	TGCAGCGGATCGAACTCGGGTGGAGCTTTCTTT	CSGSNSGGAFF
TRBJ2-5	TRBD2	few	TRBV29-1	TGCAGCGGCAGGGCGGGAGGGAGGGAGACCCAGTACTTC	CSGRAGGRETQYF
TRBJ2-3	NA	NA	TRBV5-5	TGTGCCAGCAGCCCGGATCGGGGGGATACGCAGTATTTT	CASSPDRGDTQYF
TRBJ2-5	NA	few	TRBV7-3	TGTGCCAGCAGCTTAATTCTGAGAGAGACCCAGTACTTC	CASSLILRETQYF
TRBJ2-7	NA	few	TRBV6-6	TGTGCCAGCAGTAACAGGGATTCCTACGAGCAGTACTTC	CASSNRDSYEQYF
TRBJ2-1	NA	NA	TRBV9	TGTGCCAGCAGCACTAGAGGATTGGGAGTTGACAATGAGCAGTTCTTC	CASSTRGLGVDNEQFF